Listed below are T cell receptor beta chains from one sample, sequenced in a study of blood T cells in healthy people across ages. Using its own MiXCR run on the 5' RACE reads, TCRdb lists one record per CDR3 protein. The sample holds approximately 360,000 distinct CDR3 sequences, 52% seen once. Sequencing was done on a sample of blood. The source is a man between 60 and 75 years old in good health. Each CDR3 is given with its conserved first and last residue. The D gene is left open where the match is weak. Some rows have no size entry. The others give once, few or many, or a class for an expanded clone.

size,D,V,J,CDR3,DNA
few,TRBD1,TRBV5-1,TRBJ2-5,CASTSLATGSLETQYF,TGCGCCAGCACCTCTCTTGCGACAGGGTCTTTAGAGACCCAGTACTTC
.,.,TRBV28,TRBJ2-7,CASSLGQTHGYEQYF,TGTGCCAGCAGTTTAGGTCAGACTCATGGGTACGAGCAGTACTTC
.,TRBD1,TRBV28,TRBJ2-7,CASNPNRDRTNYEQYF,TGTGCCAGCAACCCGAACCGGGACAGGACAAACTACGAGCAGTACTTC
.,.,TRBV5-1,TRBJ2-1,CASTQSEGEQFF,TGCGCCAGTACCCAATCTGAGGGTGAGCAGTTCTTC
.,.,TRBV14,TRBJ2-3,CASRSSGLKADTQYF,TGTGCCAGCAGATCGTCGGGCCTGAAGGCAGATACGCAGTATTTT
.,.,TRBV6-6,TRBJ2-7,CATRDFPYEQYF,TGTGCCACCCGGGACTTCCCCTACGAGCAGTACTTC
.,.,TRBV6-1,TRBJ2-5,CASSRPGQETQYF,TGTGCCAGCAGCCGACCGGGACAAGAGACCCAGTACTTC
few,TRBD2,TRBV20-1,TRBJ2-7,CSATPGLADSIYEQYF,TGCAGTGCTACGCCGGGACTAGCGGATAGCATCTACGAGCAGTACTTC
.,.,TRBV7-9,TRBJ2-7,CASSLDRLFYYEQYF,TGTGCCAGCAGCCTAGACAGGCTTTTTTACTACGAGCAGTACTTC
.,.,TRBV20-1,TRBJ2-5,CSALLAAQETQYF,TGCAGTGCTTTACTGGCGGCCCAAGAGACCCAGTACTTC
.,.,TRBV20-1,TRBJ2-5,CSARDRVVAGGTQYF,TGCAGTGCTAGAGATAGAGTGGTAGCCGGCGGGACCCAGTACTTC
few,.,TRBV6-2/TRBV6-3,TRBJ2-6,CASSPSTLSGANVLTF,TGTGCCAGCAGTCCTAGTACACTCTCTGGGGCCAACGTCCTGACTTTC
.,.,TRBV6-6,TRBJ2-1,CASDSGPNHNEQFF,TGTGCCAGCGACAGCGGACCCAACCACAATGAGCAGTTCTTC
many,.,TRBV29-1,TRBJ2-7,CSVATAYEQYF,TGCAGCGTTGCGACCGCGTACGAGCAGTACTTC
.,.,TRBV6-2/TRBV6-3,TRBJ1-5,CASDPGNNQPQHF,TGTGCCAGCGACCCCGGGAACAATCAGCCCCAGCATTTT
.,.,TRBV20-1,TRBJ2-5,CSAKVPGPTQYF,TGCAGTGCTAAAGTCCCAGGGCCGACCCAGTACTTC
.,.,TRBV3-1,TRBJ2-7,CASSQVASRSYEQYF,TGTGCCAGCAGCCAAGTAGCGTCCCGCTCCTACGAGCAGTACTTC
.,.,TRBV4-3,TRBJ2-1,CASSQDLMDEQFF,TGCGCCAGCAGCCAAGATCTTATGGATGAGCAGTTCTTC
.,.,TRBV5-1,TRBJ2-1,CASSLAGGVTGERFF,TGCGCCAGCAGCTTGGCCGGTGGCGTTACGGGTGAGCGGTTCTTC
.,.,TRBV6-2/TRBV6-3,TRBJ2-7,CASRFEQGGSPPYEQYF,TGTGCCAGCAGGTTCGAGCAAGGGGGATCTCCCCCCTACGAGCAGTACTTC
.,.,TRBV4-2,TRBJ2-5,CASSQDPRPGETQYF,TGTGCCAGCAGCCAAGACCCCCGTCCCGGAGAGACCCAGTACTTC
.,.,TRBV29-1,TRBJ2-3,CSVSGIRTDTQYF,TGCAGCGTTTCTGGGATTAGAACAGATACGCAGTATTTT
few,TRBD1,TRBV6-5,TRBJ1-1,CASRVGTAMNTEAFF,TGTGCCAGCAGGGTTGGGACAGCCATGAACACTGAAGCTTTCTTT
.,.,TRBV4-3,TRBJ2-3,CASSAGPLTTDTQYF,TGCGCCAGCAGCGCGGGCCCCCTGACCACAGATACGCAGTATTTT
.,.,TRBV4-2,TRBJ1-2,CASSQGDSYGYTF,TGTGCCAGCAGCCAAGGTGATAGCTATGGCTACACCTTC
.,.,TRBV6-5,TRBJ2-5,CASSRSGYQEIQYF,TGTGCCAGCAGCCGGTCAGGGTACCAAGAGATCCAGTATTTC
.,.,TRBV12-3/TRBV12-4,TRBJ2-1,CASSFDREQFF,TGTGCCAGCAGTTTCGACCGGGAGCAGTTCTTC
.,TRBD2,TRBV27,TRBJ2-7,CASSQSGSYEQYF,TGTGCCAGCAGTCAAAGCGGGAGTTACGAGCAGTACTTC
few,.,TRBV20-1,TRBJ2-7,CSAREVVPTYEQYF,TGCAGTGCTAGAGAAGTTGTCCCGACCTACGAGCAGTACTTC
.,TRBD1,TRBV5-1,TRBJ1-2,CASSPGQTLNYGYTF,TGCGCCAGCAGCCCGGGACAGACTCTTAACTATGGCTACACCTTC
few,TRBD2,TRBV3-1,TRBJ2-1,CASSPPRTSGGVNEQFF,TGTGCCAGCAGCCCTCCCCGGACTAGCGGGGGTGTGAATGAGCAGTTCTTC
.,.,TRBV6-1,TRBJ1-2,CASSEAGTAGVHGYTF,TGTGCCAGCAGTGAAGCGGGCACGGCAGGGGTGCATGGCTACACCTTC
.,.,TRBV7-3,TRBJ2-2,CASSRLGGLAGTGELFF,TGTGCCAGCAGCCGATTAGGGGGGCTAGCTGGGACCGGGGAGCTGTTTTTT
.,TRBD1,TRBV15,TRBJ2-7,CATSRVQGYEQYF,TGTGCCACCAGCAGAGTACAGGGGTACGAGCAGTACTTC
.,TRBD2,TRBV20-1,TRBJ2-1,CSARLAGMNNEQFF,TGCAGTGCTCGGCTAGCGGGGATGAACAATGAGCAGTTCTTC
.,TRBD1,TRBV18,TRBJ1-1,CASSPQNNRGMNTEAFF,TGTGCCAGCTCACCACAAAATAACAGGGGAATGAACACTGAAGCTTTCTTT
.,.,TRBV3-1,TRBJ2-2,CASSLPSGELFF,TGTGCCAGCAGCCTACCGTCCGGGGAGCTGTTTTTT
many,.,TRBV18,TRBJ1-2,CASSPGGGYTF,TGTGCCAGCAGCCCGGGCGGGGGCTACACCTTC
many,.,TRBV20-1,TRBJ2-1,CSAPEKLASDEQFF,TGCAGTGCCCCTGAAAAATTAGCTAGCGATGAGCAGTTCTTC
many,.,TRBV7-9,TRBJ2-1,CASSFRPSNNEQFF,TGTGCCAGCAGCTTCCGTCCCTCGAACAATGAGCAGTTCTTC
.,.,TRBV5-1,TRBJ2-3,CASSSGVSSTDTQYF,TGCGCCAGCAGCTCAGGGGTCTCTAGCACAGATACGCAGTATTTT
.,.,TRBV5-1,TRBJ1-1,CASSTLRGRDTEAFF,TGCGCCAGCAGCACCCTCAGGGGTCGGGACACTGAAGCTTTCTTT
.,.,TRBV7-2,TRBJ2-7,CACSPTGQGLYEQYF,TGTGCCTGCAGCCCGACAGGCCAAGGCCTCTACGAGCAGTACTTC
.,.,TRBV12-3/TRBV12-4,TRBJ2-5,CASSPIPQGWETQYF,TGTGCCAGCAGTCCGATCCCCCAGGGGTGGGAGACCCAGTACTTC
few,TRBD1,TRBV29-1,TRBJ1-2,CSVVGDRSNYGYTF,TGCAGCGTTGTAGGGGACAGGTCTAACTATGGCTACACCTTC
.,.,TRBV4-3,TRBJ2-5,CASSLRLGGGPQETQYF,TGCGCCAGCAGCCTTCGGCTGGGGGGCGGCCCCCAAGAGACCCAGTACTTC
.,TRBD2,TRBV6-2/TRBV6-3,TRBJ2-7,CASSSVGLAGHRPSYEQYF,TGTGCCAGCAGTTCGGTGGGACTAGCGGGCCACCGTCCTTCCTACGAGCAGTACTTC
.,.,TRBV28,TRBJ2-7,CASSLSDGSYEQYF,TGTGCCAGCAGTTTAAGTGACGGCTCCTACGAGCAGTACTTC
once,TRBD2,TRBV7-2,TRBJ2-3,CASSRGLVTDTQYF,TGTGCCAGCAGCAGAGGACTAGTAACAGATACGCAGTATTTT
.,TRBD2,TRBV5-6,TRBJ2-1,CASSFGAGGSSYNEQFF,TGTGCCAGCAGCTTCGGGGCGGGGGGTAGCTCCTACAATGAGCAGTTCTTC
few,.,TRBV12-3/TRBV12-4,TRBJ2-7,CASSSGTRSYEQYF,TGTGCCAGCAGTTCCGGGACACGCTCCTACGAGCAGTACTTC
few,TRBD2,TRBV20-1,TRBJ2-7,CSARGLAGEGYEQYF,TGCAGTGCTAGGGGACTAGCGGGGGAAGGCTACGAGCAGTACTTC
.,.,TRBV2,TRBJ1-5,CASRTTSPLKPQHF,TGTGCCAGCAGGACCACCTCTCCCCTTAAACCCCAGCATTTT
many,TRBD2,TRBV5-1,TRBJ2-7,CASSFQRGAYEQYF,TGCGCCAGCAGCTTCCAGCGGGGAGCCTACGAGCAGTACTTC